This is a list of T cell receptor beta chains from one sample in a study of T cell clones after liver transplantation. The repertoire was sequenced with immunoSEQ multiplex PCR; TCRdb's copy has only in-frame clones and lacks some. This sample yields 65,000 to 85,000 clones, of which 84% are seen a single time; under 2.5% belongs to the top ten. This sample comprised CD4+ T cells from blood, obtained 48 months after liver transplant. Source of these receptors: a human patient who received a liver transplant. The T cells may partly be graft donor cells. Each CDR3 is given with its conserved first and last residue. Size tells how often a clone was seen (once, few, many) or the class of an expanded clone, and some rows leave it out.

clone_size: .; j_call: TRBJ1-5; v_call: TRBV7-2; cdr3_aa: CASSPQEGSDQPQHF
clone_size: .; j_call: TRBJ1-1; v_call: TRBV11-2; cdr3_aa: CASSLARGPGNTEAFF
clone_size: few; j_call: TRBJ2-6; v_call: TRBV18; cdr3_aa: CASSPLTGANVLTF
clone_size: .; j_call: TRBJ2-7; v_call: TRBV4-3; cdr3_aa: CASSRAGGPDEQYF
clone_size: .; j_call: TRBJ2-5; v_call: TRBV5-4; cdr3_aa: CASSLAVSGETQYF
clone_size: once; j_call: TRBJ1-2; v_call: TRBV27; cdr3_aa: CASSPDLGRSYGYTF
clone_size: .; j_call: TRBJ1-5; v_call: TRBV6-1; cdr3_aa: CASSSVREDQPQHF
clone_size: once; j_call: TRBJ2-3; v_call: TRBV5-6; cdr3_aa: CASSLFGQTSTDTQYF
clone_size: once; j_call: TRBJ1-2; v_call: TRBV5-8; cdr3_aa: CASSFDASYGYTF
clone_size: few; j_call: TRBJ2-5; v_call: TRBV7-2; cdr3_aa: CASSPRGETQYF
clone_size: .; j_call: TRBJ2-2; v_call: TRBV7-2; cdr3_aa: CASSIYGDRADTGELFF
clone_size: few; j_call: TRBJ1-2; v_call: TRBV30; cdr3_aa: CAWRSEGSYTF
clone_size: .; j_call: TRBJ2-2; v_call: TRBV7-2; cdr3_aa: CASSPQGGPGELFF
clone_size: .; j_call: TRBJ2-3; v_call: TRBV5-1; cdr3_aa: CASSLANLGTDTQYF
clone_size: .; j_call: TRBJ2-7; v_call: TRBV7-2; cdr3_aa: CASSLWSEQYF
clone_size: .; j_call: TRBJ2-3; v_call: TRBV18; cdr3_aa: CASSPPSGAFTQYF
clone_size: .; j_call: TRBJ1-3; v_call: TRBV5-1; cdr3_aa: CASSSSGPGNTIYF
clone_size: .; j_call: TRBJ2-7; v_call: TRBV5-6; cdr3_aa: CASSSGTGAPAREQYF
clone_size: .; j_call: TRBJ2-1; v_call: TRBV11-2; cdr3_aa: CASSRGDRGPYNEQFF
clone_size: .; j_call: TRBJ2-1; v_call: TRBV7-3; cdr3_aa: CASSLDSSSYNEQFF
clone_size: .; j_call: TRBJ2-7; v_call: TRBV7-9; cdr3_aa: CASSLGTGEQYF
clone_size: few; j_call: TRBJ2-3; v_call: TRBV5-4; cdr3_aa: CASSLNRGASGDTQYF
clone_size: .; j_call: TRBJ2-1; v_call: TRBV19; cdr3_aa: CASSTGREQFF
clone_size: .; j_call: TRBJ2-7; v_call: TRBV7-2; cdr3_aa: CASSFRTSGIWEQYF
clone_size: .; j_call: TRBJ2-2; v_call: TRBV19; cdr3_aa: CASSIFSGGLVTGELFF
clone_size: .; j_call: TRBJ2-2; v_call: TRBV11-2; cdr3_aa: CASRRTRGTGELFF
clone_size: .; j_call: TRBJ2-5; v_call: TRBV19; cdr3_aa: CASSKNARGGETQYF
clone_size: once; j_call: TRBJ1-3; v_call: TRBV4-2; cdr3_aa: CASSQVPDVGNTIYF